These 5 T cell receptor beta chains came from one sample sequenced in a study of tumor-infiltrating lymphocytes in primary liver carcinoma. In addition to blood RNA drawn from unsorted whole blood, germline DNA was extracted. TCR beta cDNA was prepared out of approximately 470 ng total RNA by means of a constant-region primer. ARM-PCR was slightly modified, and three nested multiplex PCR rounds with it gave rise to the TCR beta libraries. Researchers ran the first two PCR rounds for about 11 cycles each with TRBV1-TRBV30 forward primers and a C-beta reverse primer. A single record per CDR3 protein comes from TCRdb applying MiXCR to the multiplex PCR reads. The table includes around 330,000 distinct CDR3 sequences, 50% to 70% detected once. The sequenced sample was peripheral blood. Source of these receptors: a man aged 40-55 years with primary liver carcinoma and hepatitis B virus infection.

Here the CDR3 reads CASSYLRGSNTDTQYF. In DNA form, the CDR3 reads TGTGCCAGCAGTTACCTCAGGGGATCTAACACAGATACGCAGTATTTT. The gene calls are TRBV6-6 and TRBJ2-3; tentative D call: TRBD1 (6 bases). V lost 2 bases and J 2 bases, leaving 14 bases between the germline ends. Germline CDR1 MNHNY, CDR2 SVGAGI (reference sequence). The CDR3 extends over 16 amino acids.

The chain recombines TRBV10-3 with TRBJ2-2, with a possible D match to TRBD2 (7 bases). The CDR3 sequence is 16 residues long. Trimming shortened V by 6 bases and J by 7 bases, and 21 bases separated the two germline ends. Germline V gene data show CDR1 as ENHRY and CDR2 as SYGVKD. In DNA form, the CDR3 reads TGTGCCATCAGGTTAAGTGGCGGGGGCTACATCGGGGAGCTGTTTTTT. Encoded protein: CAIRLSGGGYIGELFF.

For this clonotype: A much larger clone lies a single base off, so this may be a read error. The V gene is TRBV29-1, the J gene TRBJ2-7; 8 bases match TRBD1. This CDR3 has 11 residues. Germline V gene sequence: CDR1 SQVTM, CDR2 ANQGSEA. CDR3 sequence: CNVVTGVEQYF. The CDR3 DNA reads as TGCAACGTTGTGACAGGGGTCGAGCAGTACTTC.

CDR3 sequence reads: CASSSQRSGELFF. The DNA of the CDR3 is TGTGCCAGCAGTTCACAGAGGAGCGGGGAGCTGTTTTTT. V is TRBV2 and J is TRBJ2-2; D gene uncertain. The germline gives CDR1 SNHLY, CDR2 FYNNEI. Trimming took off 5 bases at V and 7 bases at J, with 11 bases between the two ends. This CDR3 is 13 amino acids long.

This clonotype was observed a single time. Just one base apart from a much larger clone, this may be a read error. The genes are TRBV5-5 and TRBJ2-3; tentatively, D is TRBD1 or TRBD2 (5 bases each). The CDR3 length is 13 residues. V lost 3 bases and J lost 4, with 9 bases in between. Germline V CDR1 and CDR2: SGHKS, YYEKEE (reference sequence). The CDR3 region is CASSSMGADTQYF. The CDR3 bases are TGTGCCAGCAGCTCGATGGGGGCAGATACGCAGTATTTT. Based on the CDR3 plus reference TRBV5-5 and TRBJ2-3, the full variable domain is DAGVTQSPTHLIKTRGQQVTLRCSPISGHKSVSWYQQVLGQGPQFIFQYYEKEERGRGNFPDRFSARQFPNYSSELNVNALLLGDSALYLCASSSMGADTQYFGPGTRLTVL.